The entry that follows covers one T cell receptor (beta chain) sequence. Its antigen has not been determined. No qualities accompany the bases; no much larger clone lies one base away. TCRbeta sequencing used genomic DNA from CD8+ cells, following the manufacturer's instructions. TCRbeta sequencing used the immunoSEQ assay and was run at a genomics technology centre in Finland. As for the original processing: The clonotype tables produced by the immunoSEQ preprocessing pipeline were converted into VDJtools format, and any non-productive clonotypes were filtered out. Samples below 10,000 reads were excluded and the rest subsampled to 10,000 reads; most of the eight CND-RA samples passed. Shannon-Wiener, Simpson and clonality indices were calculated with the VDJtools CalcDiversityStats function on data subsampled to 10,000 reads. To infer antigen specificity, non-singleton TCRbeta clonotypes were hard-matched against VDJdb, with no mismatches permitted. Clusters with potentially shared antigen targets were formed by grouping CDR3 sequences that differed by one amino acid (Hamming distance 1). After each group was resampled to six samples, one-sided Fisher's exact tests checked public clonotypes for group enrichment, with the whole procedure repeated ten times. This immuneACCESS table, as held by TCRdb, lists in-frame sequences with V and J called but not all clones. Of the missing ones, under half trace to an unresolved V gene in checked studies; the others have no known cause. Clonal size and the V and J genes are those of that table, whereas D and trimming came from the DNA. Counted in this sample were some 13,000 clones; under 85% of them appeared once. The biggest ten clones account for under 35% of the sample.

CDR1 and CDR2 (MDHEN, SYDVKM) derive from the germline V gene. V loses 6 bases, J loses 9 bases, and the germline ends lie 9 bases apart. Taken from cysteine to phenylalanine, the CDR3 has 11 residues. CDR3 DNA only is kept here, 33 bases in frame from base 1. The sample comes from a study of CD8 T cells in seronegative destructive rheumatoid arthritis (dated by TCRdb to 2020 to 2022). Regarding the research as a whole: At the time of sampling, seven of the eight CND-RA patients were on biological drugs. Peripheral CD8+ TCRbeta repertoires of CCP-negative destructive rheumatoid arthritis (CND-RA) patients were compared with newly diagnosed seropositive RA, seronegative RA and healthy controls. The seropositive RA, seronegative RA and healthy control comparison cohorts were taken from a previously published TCRbeta dataset and were not newly sequenced.

The CND-RA patients tested negative on the clinical CCP2 antibody test, and joint destruction in these patients kept progressing despite active therapy. All CND-RA patients were characterized by typical joint destruction in wrists and ankles and by failure of conventional anti-rheumatic therapy. CND-RA patients were sampled not at diagnosis but after long disease histories, which in several cases spanned decades. Each patient provided about 45 millilitres of EDTA-anticoagulated peripheral blood. Density gradient separation with Ficoll-Paque PLUS was used to isolate peripheral blood mononuclear cells. Using AutoMACS magnetic bead positive selection, CD8+ cells were isolated from either fresh or cryopreserved PBMCs, and flow cytometry was used to check purity. Nucleospin Tissue or Tissue XS kits were used to extract genomic DNA, which was then quantified on a Qubit 2.0 fluorometer. Results and caveats for the whole study, not just this receptor: Across the 90,000 to 150,000 clonotypes tested, no public clonotype enrichment remained significant after Benjamini-Hochberg correction. The study acknowledged the small size of the CND-RA cohort as a limitation. More CMV-reactive and fewer influenza A-reactive CD8+ TCRbeta sequences were observed in CND-RA repertoires than in controls and other RA subtypes. After adjustment for age, less diverse and more clonal CD8+ TCRbeta repertoires appeared to be present in CND-RA patients than in other RA subtypes. In the absence of diagnostic samples, TCR repertoire differences may be partly attributable to poor disease control over the years rather than being present at onset. A distinct set of enriched public clonotypes appeared to be present in CND-RA patients, and the authors interpreted this finding as support for a separate disease subset.

The source of this sequence is a woman aged 30-55 years with seronegative destructive rheumatoid arthritis. Recombination joined TRBV28 with TRBJ2-1, and the D gene may be TRBD2, 6 bases matching. The sequencing sample was made of CD8+ T cells from blood. The CDR3 region reads CASSLGGEQFF. The nucleotide sequence is TGTGCCAGCAGCCTCGGGGGTGAGCAGTTCTTC.